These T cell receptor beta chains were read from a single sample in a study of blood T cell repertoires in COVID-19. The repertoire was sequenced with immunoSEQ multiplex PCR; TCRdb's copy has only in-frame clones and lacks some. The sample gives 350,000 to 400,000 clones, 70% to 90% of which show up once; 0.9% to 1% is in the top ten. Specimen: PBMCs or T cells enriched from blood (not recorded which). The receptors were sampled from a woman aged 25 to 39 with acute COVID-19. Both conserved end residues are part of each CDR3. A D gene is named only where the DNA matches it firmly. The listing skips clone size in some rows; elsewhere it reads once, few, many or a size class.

CDR3 protein: CASSQGAGTEAFF
CDR3 DNA: TGTGCCAGCAGCCAAGGGGCAGGCACTGAAGCTTTCTTT
J gene: TRBJ1-1
clone size: NA
CDR3 length: 13
V gene: TRBV14
D gene: NA

CDR3 protein: CASSLGQANTEAFF
CDR3 DNA: TGTGCCAGCAGCCTGGGACAGGCGAACACTGAAGCTTTCTTT
J gene: TRBJ1-1
clone size: NA
CDR3 length: 14
V gene: TRBV7-6
D gene: TRBD1

CDR3 protein: CASSSSFFATNEKLFF
CDR3 DNA: TGTGCCAGCAGTTCGTCCTTTTTTGCAACTAATGAAAAACTGTTTTTT
J gene: TRBJ1-4
clone size: NA
CDR3 length: 16
V gene: TRBV5-6
D gene: NA

CDR3 protein: CASSEGSGPPFGYTF
CDR3 DNA: TGTGCCAGCAGTGAAGGGTCAGGTCCTCCCTTCGGCTACACCTTC
J gene: TRBJ1-2
clone size: NA
CDR3 length: 15
V gene: TRBV2
D gene: NA

CDR3 protein: CASRVTGSGGYTF
CDR3 DNA: TGTGCCAGCAGGGTGACAGGGTCGGGGGGCTACACCTTC
J gene: TRBJ1-2
clone size: NA
CDR3 length: 13
V gene: TRBV6-5
D gene: TRBD1

CDR3 protein: CSGRDGNTIYF
CDR3 DNA: TGCAGCGGACGGGATGGAAACACCATATATTTT
J gene: TRBJ1-3
clone size: NA
CDR3 length: 11
V gene: TRBV29-1
D gene: NA

CDR3 protein: CASSLIGGLEQYF
CDR3 DNA: TGTGCCAGCAGTTTAATCGGGGGGCTCGAGCAGTACTTC
J gene: TRBJ2-7
clone size: NA
CDR3 length: 13
V gene: TRBV12-3/TRBV12-4
D gene: NA

CDR3 protein: CASSARQYTGELFF
CDR3 DNA: TGTGCCAGCAGCGCCCGACAGTACACCGGGGAGCTGTTTTTT
J gene: TRBJ2-2
clone size: NA
CDR3 length: 14
V gene: TRBV14
D gene: NA

CDR3 protein: CASSLGIGGSTDTQYF
CDR3 DNA: TGTGCCAGCAGCTTAGGAATCGGGGGGAGTACAGATACGCAGTATTTT
J gene: TRBJ2-3
clone size: once
CDR3 length: 16
V gene: TRBV11-2
D gene: TRBD2

CDR3 protein: CARRADSLYGYTF
CDR3 DNA: TGTGCCAGAAGGGCGGACAGCCTCTATGGCTACACCTTC
J gene: TRBJ1-2
clone size: few
CDR3 length: 13
V gene: TRBV2
D gene: NA

CDR3 protein: CASSFDSNTEAFF
CDR3 DNA: TGTGCCAGCAGCTTCGACAGTAACACTGAAGCTTTCTTT
J gene: TRBJ1-1
clone size: NA
CDR3 length: 13
V gene: TRBV7-9
D gene: NA

CDR3 protein: CASSMRGQILYEQYF
CDR3 DNA: TGTGCCAGCAGTATGCGGGGCCAGATTCTCTACGAGCAGTACTTC
J gene: TRBJ2-7
clone size: NA
CDR3 length: 15
V gene: TRBV27
D gene: NA

CDR3 protein: CASSLGQGNYEQYF
CDR3 DNA: TGTGCCAGCAGCTTGGGACAGGGGAACTACGAGCAGTACTTC
J gene: TRBJ2-7
clone size: NA
CDR3 length: 14
V gene: TRBV5-6
D gene: TRBD1

CDR3 protein: CASSVTYEQYF
CDR3 DNA: TGTGCCAGCAGCGTAACCTACGAGCAGTACTTC
J gene: TRBJ2-7
clone size: NA
CDR3 length: 11
V gene: TRBV11-2
D gene: NA

CDR3 protein: CASSQGPNTEAFF
CDR3 DNA: TGCGCCAGCAGCCAGGGCCCCAACACTGAAGCTTTCTTT
J gene: TRBJ1-1
clone size: NA
CDR3 length: 13
V gene: TRBV4-1
D gene: NA

CDR3 protein: CASSLLVPDTQYF
CDR3 DNA: TGTGCCAGCAGTTTACTAGTTCCTGATACGCAGTATTTT
J gene: TRBJ2-3
clone size: NA
CDR3 length: 13
V gene: TRBV12-3/TRBV12-4
D gene: NA

CDR3 protein: CATSDREWGGYTF
CDR3 DNA: TGTGCCACCAGCGACAGGGAGTGGGGTGGCTACACCTTC
J gene: TRBJ1-2
clone size: NA
CDR3 length: 13
V gene: TRBV15
D gene: TRBD1

CDR3 protein: CASSQDRRERQYF
CDR3 DNA: TGCGCCAGCAGCCAAGACCGACGGGAGCGGCAGTACTTC
J gene: TRBJ2-7
clone size: NA
CDR3 length: 13
V gene: TRBV4-3
D gene: NA

CDR3 protein: CASHDDRHYEQYF
CDR3 DNA: TGTGCCAGTCACGACGACAGGCACTACGAGCAGTACTTC
J gene: TRBJ2-7
clone size: NA
CDR3 length: 13
V gene: TRBV19
D gene: NA

CDR3 protein: CAWSVWGGTMPYEQYF
CDR3 DNA: TGTGCCTGGAGTGTATGGGGCGGGACTATGCCCTACGAGCAGTACTTC
J gene: TRBJ2-7
clone size: NA
CDR3 length: 16
V gene: TRBV30
D gene: TRBD2

CDR3 protein: CSATGENTQFF
CDR3 DNA: TGCAGTGCTACCGGGGAAAACACGCAGTTCTTC
J gene: TRBJ2-1
clone size: NA
CDR3 length: 11
V gene: TRBV20-1
D gene: NA

CDR3 protein: CASSPRLLYQPQHF
CDR3 DNA: TGTGCCAGCAGCCCCCGTCTACTATACCAGCCCCAGCATTTT
J gene: TRBJ1-5
clone size: NA
CDR3 length: 14
V gene: TRBV28
D gene: NA

CDR3 protein: CASSQSPDTTYEQYF
CDR3 DNA: TGTGCCAGCAGCCAAAGTCCGGACACAACATACGAGCAGTACTTC
J gene: TRBJ2-7
clone size: NA
CDR3 length: 15
V gene: TRBV7-6
D gene: NA

CDR3 protein: CASSTQDRGQVEQFF
CDR3 DNA: TGTGCCAGTAGTACCCAGGACAGGGGGCAGGTTGAGCAGTTCTTC
J gene: TRBJ2-1
clone size: NA
CDR3 length: 15
V gene: TRBV19
D gene: TRBD1

CDR3 protein: CASSQGEDLYGYTF
CDR3 DNA: TGTGCCAGCTCACAAGGGGAGGACCTTTATGGCTACACCTTC
J gene: TRBJ1-2
clone size: NA
CDR3 length: 14
V gene: TRBV18
D gene: NA

CDR3 protein: CASSVRADDYEQFF
CDR3 DNA: TGTGCCAGCAGTGTGCGAGCGGATGACTATGAGCAGTTCTTC
J gene: TRBJ2-1
clone size: NA
CDR3 length: 14
V gene: TRBV2
D gene: NA

CDR3 protein: CASSVTSGSGELFF
CDR3 DNA: TGTGCCAGCAGCGTGACTTCGGGGTCCGGGGAGCTGTTTTTT
J gene: TRBJ2-2
clone size: NA
CDR3 length: 14
V gene: TRBV11-2
D gene: NA

CDR3 protein: CASSPSGGYSTDTQYF
CDR3 DNA: TGTGCCAGTAGTCCCTCGGGGGGCTATAGCACAGATACGCAGTATTTT
J gene: TRBJ2-3
clone size: NA
CDR3 length: 16
V gene: TRBV19
D gene: NA

CDR3 protein: CASSLAGGRFGGNTIYF
CDR3 DNA: TGTGCCAGCAGCTTAGCCGGCGGGCGCTTTGGTGGAAACACCATATATTTT
J gene: TRBJ1-3
clone size: NA
CDR3 length: 17
V gene: TRBV13
D gene: NA

CDR3 protein: CASSLSGQVTQPQHF
CDR3 DNA: TGTGCCAGCAGCTTATCCGGACAGGTTACTCAGCCCCAGCATTTT
J gene: TRBJ1-5
clone size: NA
CDR3 length: 15
V gene: TRBV7-9
D gene: TRBD1

CDR3 protein: CASSLTTTIETQYF
CDR3 DNA: TGTGCCAGCTCACTGACAACCACCATAGAGACCCAGTACTTC
J gene: TRBJ2-5
clone size: NA
CDR3 length: 14
V gene: TRBV18
D gene: NA

CDR3 protein: CAWVQGSTYSYNEQFF
CDR3 DNA: TGTGCCTGGGTTCAGGGTTCGACTTACTCCTACAATGAGCAGTTCTTC
J gene: TRBJ2-1
clone size: NA
CDR3 length: 16
V gene: TRBV30
D gene: NA

CDR3 protein: CASSMLVAGGGSDTQYF
CDR3 DNA: TGTGCCAGTAGTATGCTGGTTGCGGGGGGCGGGTCGGATACGCAGTATTTT
J gene: TRBJ2-3
clone size: NA
CDR3 length: 17
V gene: TRBV19
D gene: TRBD2

CDR3 protein: CASSQIESTQYF
CDR3 DNA: TGTGCCAGCAGTCAAATTGAGTCAACGCAGTATTTT
J gene: TRBJ2-3
clone size: NA
CDR3 length: 12
V gene: TRBV6-2/TRBV6-3
D gene: NA

CDR3 protein: CASSTQGPDTQYF
CDR3 DNA: TGTGCCAGTAGTACGCAGGGGCCAGATACGCAGTATTTT
J gene: TRBJ2-3
clone size: NA
CDR3 length: 13
V gene: TRBV19
D gene: NA

CDR3 protein: CSVKDRAYEQYF
CDR3 DNA: TGCAGCGTTAAGGACAGGGCTTACGAGCAGTACTTC
J gene: TRBJ2-7
clone size: NA
CDR3 length: 12
V gene: TRBV29-1
D gene: TRBD1

CDR3 protein: CAWSSRDRDNSPLHF
CDR3 DNA: TGTGCCTGGAGTTCCCGGGACAGAGATAATTCACCCCTCCACTTT
J gene: TRBJ1-6
clone size: NA
CDR3 length: 15
V gene: TRBV30
D gene: TRBD1

CDR3 protein: CATTDRVSYNEQFF
CDR3 DNA: TGTGCCACCACAGACAGGGTCTCCTACAATGAGCAGTTCTTC
J gene: TRBJ2-1
clone size: once
CDR3 length: 14
V gene: TRBV7-9
D gene: TRBD1

CDR3 protein: CASSPVQGTGNQPQHF
CDR3 DNA: TGTGCCAGCAGCCCTGTACAGGGGACGGGCAATCAGCCCCAGCATTTT
J gene: TRBJ1-5
clone size: NA
CDR3 length: 16
V gene: TRBV5-5
D gene: TRBD1

CDR3 protein: CASSFRRATGITSDTQYF
CDR3 DNA: TGTGCCAGCAGTTTTAGAAGGGCGACAGGGATTACTTCAGATACGCAGTATTTT
J gene: TRBJ2-3
clone size: NA
CDR3 length: 18
V gene: TRBV27
D gene: TRBD1

CDR3 protein: CATTSQGPGNTIYF
CDR3 DNA: TGTGCCACCACCTCACAGGGTCCTGGAAACACCATATATTTT
J gene: TRBJ1-3
clone size: few
CDR3 length: 14
V gene: TRBV19
D gene: NA

CDR3 protein: CASSLWGTLQETQYF
CDR3 DNA: TGTGCCAGCAGCTTATGGGGGACACTGCAAGAGACCCAGTACTTC
J gene: TRBJ2-5
clone size: NA
CDR3 length: 15
V gene: TRBV9
D gene: NA

CDR3 protein: CASSQDLGAPQPQHF
CDR3 DNA: TGCGCCAGCAGCCAAGATCTGGGCGCCCCTCAGCCCCAGCATTTT
J gene: TRBJ1-5
clone size: few
CDR3 length: 15
V gene: TRBV4-3
D gene: NA

CDR3 protein: CASSFGRGKGYEQYF
CDR3 DNA: TGTGCCAGCAGCTTTGGTAGGGGGAAGGGTTACGAGCAGTACTTC
J gene: TRBJ2-7
clone size: NA
CDR3 length: 15
V gene: TRBV13
D gene: NA

CDR3 protein: CASSYRGSNTEAFF
CDR3 DNA: TGTGCCAGCAGCTACAGGGGTTCCAACACTGAAGCTTTCTTT
J gene: TRBJ1-1
clone size: NA
CDR3 length: 14
V gene: TRBV7-2
D gene: TRBD1

CDR3 protein: CASSSGGNQPQHF
CDR3 DNA: TGTGCCAGCAGTTCCGGGGGCAATCAGCCCCAGCATTTT
J gene: TRBJ1-5
clone size: NA
CDR3 length: 13
V gene: TRBV6-5
D gene: NA

CDR3 protein: CASGLIGGASHEQFF
CDR3 DNA: TGTGCTAGTGGTCTGATCGGGGGGGCCTCTCATGAGCAGTTCTTC
J gene: TRBJ2-1
clone size: NA
CDR3 length: 15
V gene: TRBV12-5
D gene: TRBD2

CDR3 protein: CACDRENTEAFF
CDR3 DNA: TGTGCCTGTGACAGAGAGAACACTGAAGCTTTCTTT
J gene: TRBJ1-1
clone size: NA
CDR3 length: 12
V gene: TRBV30
D gene: NA

CDR3 protein: CASTPGGTKTNTEAFF
CDR3 DNA: TGCGCCAGCACCCCAGGGGGCACAAAAACGAACACTGAAGCTTTCTTT
J gene: TRBJ1-1
clone size: NA
CDR3 length: 16
V gene: TRBV5-1
D gene: TRBD1

CDR3 protein: CASRLGQASYEQYF
CDR3 DNA: TGTGCCAGCAGGCTAGGACAGGCCTCCTACGAGCAGTACTTC
J gene: TRBJ2-7
clone size: NA
CDR3 length: 14
V gene: TRBV6-5
D gene: TRBD1

CDR3 protein: CASSYRDRVNSPLHF
CDR3 DNA: TGTGCCAGCAGTTACCGGGACAGGGTTAATTCACCCCTCCACTTT
J gene: TRBJ1-6
clone size: NA
CDR3 length: 15
V gene: TRBV6-6
D gene: TRBD1

CDR3 protein: CASKGQHNEKLFF
CDR3 DNA: TGTGCCAGCAAGGGACAGCATAATGAAAAACTGTTTTTT
J gene: TRBJ1-4
clone size: NA
CDR3 length: 13
V gene: TRBV6-5
D gene: TRBD1

CDR3 protein: CASSTRTANTEAFF
CDR3 DNA: TGCGCCAGCAGCACCCGGACAGCCAACACTGAAGCTTTCTTT
J gene: TRBJ1-1
clone size: few
CDR3 length: 14
V gene: TRBV5-1
D gene: NA

CDR3 protein: CASNRRGFGGNTIYF
CDR3 DNA: TGTGCCAGTAATAGAAGGGGGTTTGGTGGAAACACCATATATTTT
J gene: TRBJ1-3
clone size: NA
CDR3 length: 15
V gene: TRBV19
D gene: NA

CDR3 protein: CAINFGDYGYTF
CDR3 DNA: TGTGCCATCAACTTCGGGGACTATGGCTACACCTTC
J gene: TRBJ1-2
clone size: once
CDR3 length: 12
V gene: TRBV10-3
D gene: NA

CDR3 protein: CASSKAGESYNSPLHF
CDR3 DNA: TGTGCCAGCAGTAAAGCAGGGGAATCCTATAATTCACCCCTCCACTTT
J gene: TRBJ1-6
clone size: NA
CDR3 length: 16
V gene: TRBV7-9
D gene: NA